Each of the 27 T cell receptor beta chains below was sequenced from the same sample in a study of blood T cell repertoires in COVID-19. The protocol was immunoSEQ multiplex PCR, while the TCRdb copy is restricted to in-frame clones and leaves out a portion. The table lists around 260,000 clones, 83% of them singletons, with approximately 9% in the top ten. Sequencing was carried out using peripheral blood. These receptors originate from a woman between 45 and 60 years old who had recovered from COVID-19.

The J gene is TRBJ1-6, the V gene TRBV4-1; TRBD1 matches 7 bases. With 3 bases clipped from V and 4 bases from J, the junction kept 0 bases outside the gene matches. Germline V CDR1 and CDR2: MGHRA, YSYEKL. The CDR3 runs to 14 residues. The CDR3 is CASSQGQYNSPLHF. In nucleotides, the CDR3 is TGCGCCAGCAGCCAGGGACAGTATAATTCACCCCTCCACTTT.

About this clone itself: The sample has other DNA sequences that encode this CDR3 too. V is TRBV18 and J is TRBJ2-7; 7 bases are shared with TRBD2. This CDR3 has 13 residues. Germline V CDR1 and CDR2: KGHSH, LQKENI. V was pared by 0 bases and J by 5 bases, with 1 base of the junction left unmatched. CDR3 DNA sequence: TGTGCCAGCTCACCACCGGGAGGGGACGAGCAGTACTTC. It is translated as CASSPPGGDEQYF.

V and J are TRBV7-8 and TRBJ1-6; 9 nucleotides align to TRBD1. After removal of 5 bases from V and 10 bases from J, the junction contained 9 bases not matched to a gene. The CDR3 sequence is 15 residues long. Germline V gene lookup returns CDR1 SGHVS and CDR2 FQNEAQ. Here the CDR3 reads CASSRAPGQGSPLHF. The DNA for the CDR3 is TGTGCCAGCAGCCGAGCTCCGGGACAGGGATCACCCCTCCACTTT.

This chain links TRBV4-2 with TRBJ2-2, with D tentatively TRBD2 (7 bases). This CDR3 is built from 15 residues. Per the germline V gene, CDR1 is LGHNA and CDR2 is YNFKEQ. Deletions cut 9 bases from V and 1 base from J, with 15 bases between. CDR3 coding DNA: TGTGCCAGTACTTTGGGGGGGCTGAACACCGGGGAGCTGTTTTTT. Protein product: CASTLGGLNTGELFF.

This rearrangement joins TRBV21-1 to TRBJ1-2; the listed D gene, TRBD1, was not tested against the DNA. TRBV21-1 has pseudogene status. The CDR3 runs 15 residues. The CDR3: CASRGQGDLSYGYTF. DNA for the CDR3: TGTGCCAGCAGGGGACAGGGAGACTTAAGCTATGGCTACACCTTC.

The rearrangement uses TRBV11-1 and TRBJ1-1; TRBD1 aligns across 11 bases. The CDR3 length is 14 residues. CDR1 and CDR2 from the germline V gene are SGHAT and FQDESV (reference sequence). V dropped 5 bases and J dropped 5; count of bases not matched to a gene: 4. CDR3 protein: CASSKDRGRTEAFF. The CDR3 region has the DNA TGTGCCAGCAGCAAGGACAGGGGGCGAACTGAAGCTTTCTTT.

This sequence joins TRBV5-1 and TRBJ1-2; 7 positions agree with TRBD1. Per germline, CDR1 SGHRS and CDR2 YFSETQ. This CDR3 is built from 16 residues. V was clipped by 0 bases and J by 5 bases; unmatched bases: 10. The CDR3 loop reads CASSLVVSGTDYGYTF. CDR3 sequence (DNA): TGCGCCAGCAGCTTGGTTGTCTCCGGGACAGATTATGGCTACACCTTC.

CDR3: CASSQDSGYGEQYF. CDR3 nucleotides: TGCGCCAGCAGCCAAGATTCGGGGTACGGCGAGCAGTACTTC. This chain connects TRBV4-3 to TRBJ2-7; a possible D gene is TRBD2 (5 bases). Between the trimmed V and J ends, which lost 0 bases and 6 bases, there was a span of 12 bases. CDR1 is LGHNA and CDR2 is YSLEER in the germline V gene. The CDR3 is 14 amino acids.

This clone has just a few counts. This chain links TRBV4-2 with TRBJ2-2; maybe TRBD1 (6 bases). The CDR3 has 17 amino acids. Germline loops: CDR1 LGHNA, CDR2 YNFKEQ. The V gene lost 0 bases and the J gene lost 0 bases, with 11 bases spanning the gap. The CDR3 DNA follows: TGTGCCAGCAGCCAAGATTTTGGGGGCGCGAACACCGGGGAGCTGTTTTTT. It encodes CASSQDFGGANTGELFF.

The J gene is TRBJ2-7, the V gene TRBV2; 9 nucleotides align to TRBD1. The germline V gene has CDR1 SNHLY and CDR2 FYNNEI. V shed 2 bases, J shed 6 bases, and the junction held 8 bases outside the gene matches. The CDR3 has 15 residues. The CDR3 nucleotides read TGTGCCAGCAGTGAAATGGGACAGGGTTCAGGCGAGCAGTACTTC. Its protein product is CASSEMGQGSGEQYF.

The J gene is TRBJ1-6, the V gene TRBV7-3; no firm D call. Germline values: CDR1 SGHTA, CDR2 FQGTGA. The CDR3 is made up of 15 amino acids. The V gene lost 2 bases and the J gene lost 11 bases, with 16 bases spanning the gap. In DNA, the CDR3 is TGTGCCAGCAGCTTAGGCACGGCGGCCGCCGCACCCCTCCACTTT. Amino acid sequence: CASSLGTAAAAPLHF. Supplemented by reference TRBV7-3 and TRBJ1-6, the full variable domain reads GAGVSQTPSNKVTEKGKYVELRCDPISGHTALYWYRQSLGQGPEFLIYFQGTGAADDSGLPNDRFFAVRPEGSVSTLKIQRTERGDSAVYLCASSLGTAAAAPLHFGNGTRLTVT.

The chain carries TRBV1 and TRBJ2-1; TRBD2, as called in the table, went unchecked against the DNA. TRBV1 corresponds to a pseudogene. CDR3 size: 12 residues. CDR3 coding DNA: TGCACCAGCAGCTCATTAGCAAATGAGCAGTTCTTC. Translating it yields CTSSSLANEQFF.

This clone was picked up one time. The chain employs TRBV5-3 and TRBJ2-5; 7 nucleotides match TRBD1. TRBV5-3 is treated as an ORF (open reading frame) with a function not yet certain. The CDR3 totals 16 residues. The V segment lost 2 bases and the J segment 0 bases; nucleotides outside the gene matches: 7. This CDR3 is CARSFWTGPYQETQYF. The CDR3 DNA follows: TGTGCCAGAAGCTTCTGGACAGGACCGTACCAAGAGACCCAGTACTTC.

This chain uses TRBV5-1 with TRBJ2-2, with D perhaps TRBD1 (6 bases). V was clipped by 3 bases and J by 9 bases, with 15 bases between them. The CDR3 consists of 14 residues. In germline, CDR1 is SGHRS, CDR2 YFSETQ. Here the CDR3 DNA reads TGCGCCAGCAGCTCCGACAGGCCCGACCGGGAGCTGTTTTTT. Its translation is CASSSDRPDRELFF. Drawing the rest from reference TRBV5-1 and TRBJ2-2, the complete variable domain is KAGVTQTPRYLIKTRGQQVTLSCSPISGHRSVSWYQQTPGQGLQFLFEYFSETQRNKGNFPGRFSGRQFSNSRSEMNVSTLELGDSALYLCASSSDRPDRELFFGEGSRLTVL.

CDR3 region: CASSASRGRGSYEQYF. CDR3 DNA sequence: TGTGCCAGCAGTGCCTCTCGGGGAAGAGGCTCCTACGAGCAGTACTTC. The chain recombines TRBV6-1 with TRBJ2-7, with a tentative D call TRBD2 (5 bases). The CDR3 consists of 16 residues. The germline V and J ends were trimmed by 4 bases and 0 bases, with 16 bases remaining between them. Per germline, CDR1 MNHNS and CDR2 SASEGT.

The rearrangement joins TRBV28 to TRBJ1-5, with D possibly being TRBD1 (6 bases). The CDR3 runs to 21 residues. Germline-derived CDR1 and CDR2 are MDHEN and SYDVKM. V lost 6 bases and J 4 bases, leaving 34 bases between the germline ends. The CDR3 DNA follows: TGTGCCAGCAGCCCTCAAGGACAGCCGGCTACGGGGACGGCGAAGAATCAGCCCCAGCATTTT. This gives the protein CASSPQGQPATGTAKNQPQHF.

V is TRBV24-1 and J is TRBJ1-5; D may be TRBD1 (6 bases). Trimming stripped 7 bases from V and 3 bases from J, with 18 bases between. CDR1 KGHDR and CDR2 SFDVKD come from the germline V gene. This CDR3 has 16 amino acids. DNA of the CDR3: TGTGCCACCAGGGCTGGCACAGGGACGCTCAATCAGCCCCAGCATTTT. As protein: CATRAGTGTLNQPQHF.

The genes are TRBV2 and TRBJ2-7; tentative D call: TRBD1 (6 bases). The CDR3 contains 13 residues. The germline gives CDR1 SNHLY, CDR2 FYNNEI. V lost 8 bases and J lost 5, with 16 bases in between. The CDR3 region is CASFLDRWDEQYF. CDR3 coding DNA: TGTGCCAGCTTCCTCGACAGGTGGGACGAGCAGTACTTC.

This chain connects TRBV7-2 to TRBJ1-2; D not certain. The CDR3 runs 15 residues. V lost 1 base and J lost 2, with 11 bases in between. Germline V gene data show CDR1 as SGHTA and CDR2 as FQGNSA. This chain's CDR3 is CASSLGAPPNYGYTF. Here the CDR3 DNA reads TGTGCCAGCAGCTTAGGGGCCCCCCCCAACTATGGCTACACCTTC. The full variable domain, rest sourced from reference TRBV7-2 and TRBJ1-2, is GAGVSQSPSNKVTEKGKDVELRCDPISGHTALYWYRQSLGQGLEFLIYFQGNSAPDKSGLPSDRFSAERTGGSVSTLTIQRTQQEDSAVYLCASSLGAPPNYGYTFGSGTRLTVV.

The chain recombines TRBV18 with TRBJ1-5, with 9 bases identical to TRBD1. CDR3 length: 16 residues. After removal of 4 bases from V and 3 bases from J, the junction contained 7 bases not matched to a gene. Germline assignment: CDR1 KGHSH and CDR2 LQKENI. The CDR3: CASSRTRDRDNQPQHF. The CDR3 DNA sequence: TGTGCCAGCTCACGTACGCGGGACAGGGACAATCAGCCCCAGCATTTT. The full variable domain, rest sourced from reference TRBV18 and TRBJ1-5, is NAGVMQNPRHLVRRRGQEARLRCSPMKGHSHVYWYRQLPEEGLKFMVYLQKENIIDESGMPKERFSAEFPKEGPSILRIQQVVRGDSAAYFCASSRTRDRDNQPQHFGDGTRLSIL.

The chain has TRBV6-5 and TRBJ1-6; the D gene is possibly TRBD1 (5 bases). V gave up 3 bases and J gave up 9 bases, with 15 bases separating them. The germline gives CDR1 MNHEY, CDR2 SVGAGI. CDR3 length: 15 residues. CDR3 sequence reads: CASSYGGVGGSPLHF. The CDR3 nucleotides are TGTGCCAGCAGTTATGGAGGGGTAGGAGGTTCACCCCTCCACTTT.

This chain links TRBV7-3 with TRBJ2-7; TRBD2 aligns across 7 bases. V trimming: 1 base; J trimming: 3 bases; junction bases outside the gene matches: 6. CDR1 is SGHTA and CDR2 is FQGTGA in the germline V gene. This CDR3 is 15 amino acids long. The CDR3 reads CASSLIGAGVYEQYF. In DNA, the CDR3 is TGTGCCAGCAGCTTAATCGGTGCGGGAGTCTACGAGCAGTACTTC.

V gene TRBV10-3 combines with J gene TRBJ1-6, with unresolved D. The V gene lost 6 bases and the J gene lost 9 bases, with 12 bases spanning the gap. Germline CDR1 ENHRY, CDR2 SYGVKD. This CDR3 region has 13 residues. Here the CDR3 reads CAIREDIPSPLHF. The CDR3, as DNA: TGTGCCATCAGAGAAGACATTCCTTCACCCCTCCACTTT.

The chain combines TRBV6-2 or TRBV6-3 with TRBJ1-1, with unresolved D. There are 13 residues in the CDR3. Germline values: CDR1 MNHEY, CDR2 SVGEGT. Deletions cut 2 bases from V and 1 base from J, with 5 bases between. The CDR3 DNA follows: TGTGCCAGCAGTTACACAACGAACACTGAAGCTTTCTTT. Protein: CASSYTTNTEAFF.

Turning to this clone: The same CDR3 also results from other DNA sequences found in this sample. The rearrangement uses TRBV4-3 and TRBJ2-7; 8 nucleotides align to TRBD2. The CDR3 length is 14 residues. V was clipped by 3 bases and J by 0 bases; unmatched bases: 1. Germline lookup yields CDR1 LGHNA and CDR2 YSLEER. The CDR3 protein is CASSQLAGSYEQYF. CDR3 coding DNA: TGCGCCAGCAGCCAGCTAGCGGGCTCCTACGAGCAGTACTTC.

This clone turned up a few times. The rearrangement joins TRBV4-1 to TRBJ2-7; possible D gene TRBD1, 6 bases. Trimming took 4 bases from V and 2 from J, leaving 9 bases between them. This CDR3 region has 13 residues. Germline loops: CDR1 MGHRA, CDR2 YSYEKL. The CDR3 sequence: CASSRTATYEQYF. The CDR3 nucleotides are TGCGCCAGCAGCCGGACAGCAACCTACGAGCAGTACTTC.

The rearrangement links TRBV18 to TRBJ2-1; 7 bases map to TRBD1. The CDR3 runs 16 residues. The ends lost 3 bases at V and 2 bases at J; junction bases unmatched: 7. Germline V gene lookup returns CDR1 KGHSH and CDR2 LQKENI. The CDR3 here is CASSPIRQGTYNEQFF. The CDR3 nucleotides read TGTGCCAGCTCACCCATCCGACAGGGAACCTACAATGAGCAGTTCTTC.